This passage covers 26 T cell receptor beta chains from one sample sequenced in a study of T cell changes during pregnancy in multiple sclerosis. Assay used: immunoSEQ multiplex PCR; TCRdb lists only in-frame clones, some missing. The data show around 42,000 clones, around 90% seen once. Sequenced material: CD4+ T cells from peripheral blood mononuclear cells, taken in the third trimester of pregnancy. The receptors were sampled from a female donor with multiple sclerosis, enrolled in a pregnancy study.

In its sample, this clone was seen a few times. V usage is TRBV11-2 and J usage is TRBJ1-1; 9 bases are shared with TRBD1. The V and J ends lost 3 bases and 3 bases, in that order; junction bases with no gene match: 5. Germline CDR1 and CDR2: SGHAT and FQNNGV. CDR3 length: 15 residues. CDR3 sequence reads: CASSLMGQGDTEAFF. CDR3 in DNA: TGTGCCAGCAGCTTGATGGGACAGGGTGACACTGAAGCTTTCTTT.

The rearrangement uses TRBV28 and TRBJ2-7; D gene uncertain. Germline V gene data show CDR1 as MDHEN and CDR2 as SYDVKM. V was cut by 4 bases and J by 2 bases, with 15 bases left in between. The CDR3 runs to 15 residues. CDR3: CASSSEQKSPYEQYF. The CDR3 DNA reads TGTGCCAGCAGTTCGGAACAGAAATCCCCCTACGAGCAGTACTTC.

This chain uses TRBV5-4 with TRBJ2-2; 10 bases map to TRBD1. The germline gives CDR1 SGHNT, CDR2 YYREEE (reference sequence). V lost 7 bases to trimming and J lost 4 bases; unmatched junction nucleotides: 13. This CDR3 spans 17 amino acids. DNA of the CDR3: TGTGCCAGCCGAGCCCTGAGACAGGGGGCTTTCACCGGGGAGCTGTTTTTT. Amino acids: CASRALRQGAFTGELFF.

The J gene is TRBJ1-2, the V gene TRBV7-2; 7 bases fit TRBD1. The CDR3 is 13 amino acids. V trimming: 5 bases; J trimming: 11 bases; junction bases outside the gene matches: 11. Germline V gene lookup returns CDR1 SGHTA and CDR2 FQGNSA. CDR3: CASSPRDSHMYTF. The CDR3 DNA follows: TGTGCCAGCAGCCCACGGGACAGCCACATGTACACCTTC.

This rearrangement joins TRBV5-6 to TRBJ1-6; perhaps TRBD1 as D (6 bases). Trimming left V 1 base short and J 8 bases short, with 22 bases between. Germline-derived CDR1 and CDR2 are SGHDT and YYEEEE. This CDR3 has 18 amino acids. CDR3 amino acids: CASSLFPFRGHSDSPLHF. As DNA, the CDR3 is TGTGCCAGCAGCTTGTTCCCTTTCCGGGGACACAGTGATTCACCCCTCCACTTT. Complete variable domain (other parts from reference TRBV5-6 and TRBJ1-6): DAGVTQSPTHLIKTRGQQVTLRCSPKSGHDTVSWYQQALGQGPQFIFQYYEEEERQRGNFPDRFSGHQFPNYSSELNVNALLLGDSALYLCASSLFPFRGHSDSPLHFGNGTRLTVT.

In DNA, the CDR3 is TGTGCCAGCAGCCCCCCCTGGGGGCGCGACACTGAAGCTTTCTTT. Protein: CASSPPWGRDTEAFF. V usage is TRBV7-9 and J usage is TRBJ1-1; a possible D gene is TRBD1 (6 bases). Trimming cost V 5 bases and J 3 bases, with 16 bases left between them. This CDR3 contains 15 residues. The germline CDR1 and CDR2 sequences are SEHNR and FQNEAQ (reference sequence).

The chain uses TRBV5-4 and TRBJ2-5, with 9 bases identical to TRBD1. The CDR3 spans 14 residues. Germline V gives CDR1 SGHNT, CDR2 YYREEE (reference sequence). Trimming at V came to 0 bases and at J to 6 bases, leaving 3 bases not matched to a gene. CDR3 in amino acids: CASSLGGQGKTQYF. The CDR3, as DNA: TGTGCCAGCAGCTTGGGGGGACAGGGAAAGACCCAGTACTTC.

The J gene is TRBJ1-1, the V gene TRBV7-9; D is unresolved. Germline CDR1 is SEHNR and CDR2 is FQNEAQ (reference sequence). Trimming stripped 0 bases from V and 4 bases from J, with 12 bases between. The CDR3 runs to 15 residues. The CDR3 DNA sequence: TGTGCCAGCAGCTTAGCACCGGAGCAGACCACTGAAGCTTTCTTT. Protein: CASSLAPEQTTEAFF.

The rearrangement links TRBV5-1 to TRBJ2-3; weak D call: TRBD2 (6 bases). The CDR3 consists of 15 residues. Trimming shortened V by 5 bases and J by 1 base, and 14 bases separated the two germline ends. Germline values: CDR1 SGHRS, CDR2 YFSETQ. Written as DNA, the CDR3 is TGCGCCAGCAGGCGGGACGGGTATGGCACAGATACGCAGTATTTT. Protein: CASRRDGYGTDTQYF. Looking up the rest from reference TRBV5-1 and TRBJ2-3 gives the full variable domain: KAGVTQTPRYLIKTRGQQVTLSCSPISGHRSVSWYQQTPGQGLQFLFEYFSETQRNKGNFPGRFSGRQFSNSRSEMNVSTLELGDSALYLCASRRDGYGTDTQYFGPGTRLTVL.

Of note for this clone: At one of its ends the junction is not consistent with the germline gene, which may arise from a read error. The chain is built from TRBV5-6 and TRBJ1-4; D is perhaps TRBD1 (5 bases). Germline CDR1 SGHDT, CDR2 YYEEEE. This CDR3 contains 15 residues. DNA of the CDR3: TGTGCCAGCCGCTTGTGGGGGGTAGCCCATGAAAAACTGTTTTTT. Its protein is CASRLWGVAHEKLFF. Combining the CDR3 with reference TRBV5-6 and TRBJ1-4 gives the whole variable domain DAGVTQSPTHLIKTRGQQVTLRCSPKSGHDTVSWYQQALGQGPQFIFQYYEEEERQRGNFPDRFSGHQFPNYSSELNVNALLLGDSALYLCASRLWGVAHEKLFFGSGTQLSVL.

V and J are TRBV6-6 and TRBJ2-7, with 8 bases matching TRBD2. J lost 0 bases, V lost 7 bases, and 8 bases had no gene match. Germline V gene sequence: CDR1 MNHNY, CDR2 SVGAGI (reference sequence). The CDR3 has 15 residues. This CDR3 is CASTQGLAGSYEQYF. Written as DNA, the CDR3 is TGTGCCAGCACCCAAGGGCTAGCGGGCTCCTACGAGCAGTACTTC.

V is TRBV5-1 and J is TRBJ2-2; TRBD2 aligns across 8 bases. The CDR3 runs to 15 residues. Trimming took 4 bases from V and 3 from J; bases not matched to a gene: 5. CDR1 SGHRS and CDR2 YFSETQ come from the germline V gene. In nucleotides, the CDR3 is TGCGCCAGCAGCCCGGCGGGGGGCGACACCGGGGAGCTGTTTTTT. Protein product: CASSPAGGDTGELFF.

V usage is TRBV7-9 and J usage is TRBJ2-1; TRBD2 is a possible D gene (7 bases). The CDR3 covers 18 residues. CDR1 is SEHNR and CDR2 is FQNEAQ in the germline V gene (reference sequence). V was trimmed by 2 bases and J by 7 bases, leaving 24 bases between them. CDR3 region: CASSLFRGGRAIRNEQFF. The CDR3 coding sequence is TGTGCCAGCAGCTTATTTAGAGGGGGGAGGGCCATAAGGAATGAGCAGTTCTTC.

The sample holds a few counts of this clone. V and J are TRBV7-2 and TRBJ1-2; 9 bases line up with TRBD1. J lost 8 bases, V lost 2 bases, and 15 bases had no gene match. This CDR3 is 17 amino acids long. Germline V lookup: CDR1 SGHTA, CDR2 FQGNSA. The CDR3 here is CASSLTFTGTGTQGYTF. The CDR3 nucleotides are TGTGCCAGCAGCTTAACATTTACCGGGACAGGGACTCAGGGCTACACCTTC.

Of note for this clone: An end of the junction does not agree with germline; a read error may underlie this. The chain combines TRBV7-3 with TRBJ1-5; TRBD1 agrees at 8 bases. This CDR3 region has 15 residues. The germline CDR1 and CDR2 sequences are SGHTA and FQGTGA. The CDR3 loop is CASSLRTGSQQPQHF. The CDR3 DNA follows: TGTGCCAGCAGTTTAAGGACAGGGTCTCAGCAGCCCCAGCATTTT.

This sequence joins TRBV7-8 and TRBJ2-7, with TRBD1 matching 10 bases. The CDR3 runs 14 residues. Germline V gene data show CDR1 as SGHVS and CDR2 as FQNEAQ. The V segment lost 5 bases and the J segment 4 bases; nucleotides outside the gene matches: 5. This CDR3 is CASSRGTGVYEQYF. CDR3 nucleotide sequence: TGTGCCAGCAGCAGAGGGACAGGGGTTTACGAGCAGTACTTC.

V is TRBV7-3 and J is TRBJ1-1; the D gene is possibly TRBD1 (6 bases). V lost 5 bases, J lost 1 base, and 14 bases lay in between. Germline CDR1 reads SGHTA; CDR2 reads FQGTGA. The CDR3 sequence is 15 residues long. The CDR3 DNA sequence: TGTGCCAGCAGCCCTAGTCAGGGGCGGAACACTGAAGCTTTCTTT. Protein: CASSPSQGRNTEAFF.

The gene calls are TRBV28 and TRBJ2-1; 11 nucleotides agree with TRBD2. The ends lost 4 bases at V and 4 bases at J; junction bases unmatched: 9. CDR1 MDHEN and CDR2 SYDVKM come from the germline V gene. The CDR3 length is 17 residues. The CDR3 sequence is CASSSLAGGSPYNEQFF. The DNA of the CDR3 is TGTGCCAGCAGTTCGCTAGCGGGAGGTAGCCCATACAATGAGCAGTTCTTC.

This chain links TRBV11-2 with TRBJ1-2, with 7 bases matching TRBD1. The CDR3 is made up of 14 amino acids. From germline, CDR1 is SGHAT and CDR2 FQNNGV. V dropped 4 bases and J dropped 7; count of bases not matched to a gene: 9. The CDR3 DNA follows: TGTGCCAGCAGCTGGAGCCAGGGGGGTGCTGGCTACACCTTC. It encodes CASSWSQGGAGYTF.

The chain recombines TRBV30 with TRBJ2-3; TRBD2 is a possible D gene (5 bases). V shed 5 bases and J shed 8 bases, with 17 bases lying between them. The V gene's germline CDR1 is GTSNPN and CDR2 SVGIG (reference sequence). There are 13 residues in the CDR3. The CDR3 sequence: CAWGLGGGSTQYF. CDR3 coding DNA: TGTGCCTGGGGCCTCGGCGGAGGCAGTACGCAGTATTTT.

The chain joins TRBV5-1 to TRBJ2-5; TRBD1 agrees at 9 bases. The CDR3 consists of 18 residues. V lost 0 bases, J lost 4 bases, and 13 bases stayed unmatched. CDR1 is SGHRS, CDR2 YFSETQ, per germline. Written as DNA, the CDR3 is TGCGCCAGCAGCTTGGGAGGTAGTGGGACAGGGATAGGAGAGACCCAGTACTTC. Encoded protein: CASSLGGSGTGIGETQYF.

The chain employs TRBV18 and TRBJ1-1, with D tentatively TRBD1 (6 bases). Germline CDR1 KGHSH, CDR2 LQKENI. Between the trimmed V and J ends, which lost 9 bases and 5 bases, there was a span of 13 bases. There are 12 residues in the CDR3. As DNA, the CDR3 is TGTGCCAGTTCTAACAGGGAGACTGAAGCTTTCTTT. Protein product: CASSNRETEAFF.

This chain uses TRBV28 with TRBJ2-7; 16 bases are a match to TRBD2. The junction had 18 bases not matched to a gene; V was cut back by 3 bases and J by 4 bases. The CDR3 is 21 amino acids. Germline V CDR1 and CDR2: MDHEN, SYDVKM. CDR3 amino acids: CASSFPGTPTGTSGRVYEQYF. Here the CDR3 DNA reads TGTGCCAGCAGTTTCCCAGGGACCCCTACCGGGACTAGCGGGAGGGTATACGAGCAGTACTTC.

The rearrangement joins TRBV19 to TRBJ2-1, with 14 nucleotides matching TRBD2. From germline, CDR1 is LNHDA and CDR2 SQIVND (reference sequence). This CDR3 has 15 amino acids. V shed 5 bases and J 5 bases; nucleotides not matched to a gene: 2. DNA of the CDR3: TGTGCCAGTAGTCCGGGACTAGCGGGAGACAATGAGCAGTTCTTC. It specifies CASSPGLAGDNEQFF.

This chain connects TRBV10-2 to TRBJ2-7, with TRBD2 matching 10 bases. Losses at the gene ends were 0 bases for V and 1 base for J; bases not matched to a gene: 9. The CDR3 runs to 18 residues. CDR1 and CDR2 from the germline V gene are WSHSY and SAAADI. The CDR3 protein is CASSESRLAGVGSYEQYF. In DNA, the CDR3 is TGCGCCAGCAGTGAGTCGAGGCTAGCGGGAGTAGGTTCCTACGAGCAGTACTTC.

V usage is TRBV6-7 and J usage is TRBJ2-1; 7 bases align to TRBD2. TRBV6-7 is identified as an open reading frame with a role that is uncertain. With 6 bases clipped from V and 9 bases from J, the junction kept 17 bases outside the gene matches. This CDR3 has 16 residues. The DNA for the CDR3 is TGTGCCAGCAGGTATACTATGGCGGGAGAAGGAAGTGAGCAGTTCTTC. It yields the protein CASRYTMAGEGSEQFF.